This TCR beta chain originates from a study of T cell repertoires in enteric fever (dated 2018 in TCRdb). Regarding the research as a whole: Using volunteers experimentally challenged with Salmonella Typhi or Paratyphi A, the study rebuilt the Salmonella-specific repertoire of circulating effector CD4+ T cells. Circulating effector CD4+ T cells that responded to Salmonella infection were identified with mass cytometry. T cells, including ex vivo, were stained with tetramers that had been loaded with variants of the CdtB(105-125) peptide (SP110Y, ST110H). In the study, T cell receptor sequencing was integrated with live fluorescence barcoding, mass cytometry and unbiased single-cell cloning. Summary of the overall study and its limitations: Expanded clonotypes included cross-reactive responses against distantly related Salmonella serovars and clones recognizing antigens unique to S. Typhi or S. Paratyphi A. The study pinpointed HlyE and CdtB as immunodominant T cell antigens specific to S. Typhi and S. Paratyphi A. Single amino acid variations in the immunodominant proteins CdtB and PhoN appeared to drive accumulation of T cells not cross-reacting between serovars.

The data were produced on an Illumina MiSeq. The public reads were reanalyzed by TCRdb: fastp trimming at Q25, MiXCR alignment, in-frame beta chains only. Rows matching on CDR3 protein sequence are summarized as one entry with the most common DNA and genes. Across this sample there are approximately 1,400 distinct CDR3 sequences, with about 32% seen only once. The ten largest clones capture under 25% of the sample. Of note for this clonotype: Its antigen remains undetermined. The junction departs from the called germline gene at one end, perhaps through a read error.

Reading from cysteine to phenylalanine, the CDR3 counts 13 amino acids. Only the CDR3 DNA stays, 39 bases, in frame from base 1. CDR1 and CDR2, looked up from the germline V gene (reference sequence), are SSHAT and FNYEAQ. Sequenced material: CCR7- CD38- CD4+ T cells from PBMCs. The receptor's source is a human donor with Salmonella enteric fever, either typhoid or paratyphoid (not recorded which). The V and J segments used are TRBV7-7 and TRBJ2-5, with no confidently assigned D gene. The encoded CDR3 is CASSQWQRETQYF. The DNA sequence reads TGCGCCAGCAGCCAATGGCAGAGAGAGACTCAGTACTTC.